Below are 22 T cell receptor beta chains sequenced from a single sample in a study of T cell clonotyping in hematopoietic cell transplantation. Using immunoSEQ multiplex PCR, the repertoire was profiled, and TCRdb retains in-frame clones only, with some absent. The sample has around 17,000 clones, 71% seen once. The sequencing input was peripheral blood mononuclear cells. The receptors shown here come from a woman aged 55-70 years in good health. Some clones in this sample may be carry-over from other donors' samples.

CDR3 DNA: TGTGCCTGGAGTGTCCATTCCCCTATGGAGACCCAGTACTTC. Its translation is CAWSVHSPMETQYF. The chain uses TRBV30 and TRBJ2-5; D call uncertain. The germline V gene encodes CDR1 GTSNPN and CDR2 SVGIG (reference sequence). Trimming removed 0 bases at V and 5 bases at J, with 13 bases between. The CDR3 extends over 14 amino acids.

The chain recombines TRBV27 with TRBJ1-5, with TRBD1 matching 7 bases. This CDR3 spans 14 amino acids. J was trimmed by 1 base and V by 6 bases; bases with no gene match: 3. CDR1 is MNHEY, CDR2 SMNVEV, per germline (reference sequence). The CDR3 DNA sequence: TGTGCCAGCAGCCCGACAGGGAGCAATCAGCCCCAGCATTTT. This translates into CASSPTGSNQPQHF.

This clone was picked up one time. The CDR3 sequence: CASSLGLSGRGNTIYF. The CDR3 coding sequence is TGTGCCAGCAGCTTAGGTCTGTCGGGACGTGGAAACACCATATATTTT. The chain is built from TRBV13 and TRBJ1-3, with a tentative D call TRBD1 (5 bases). V shed 0 bases and J shed 3 bases, with 12 bases lying between them. This CDR3 region has 16 residues. The germline V gene has CDR1 PRHDT and CDR2 FYEKMQ (reference sequence). Full variable domain (rest looked up from reference TRBV13 and TRBJ1-3): AAGVIQSPRHLIKEKRETATLKCYPIPRHDTVYWYQQGPGQDPQFLISFYEKMQSDKGSIPDRFSAQQFSDYHSELNMSSLELGDSALYFCASSLGLSGRGNTIYFGEGSWLTVV.

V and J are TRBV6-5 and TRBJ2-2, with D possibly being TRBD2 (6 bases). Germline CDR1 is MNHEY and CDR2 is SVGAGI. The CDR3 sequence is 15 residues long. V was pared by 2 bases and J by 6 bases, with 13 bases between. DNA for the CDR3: TGTGCCAGCAGTTACCGGCGGGCTAGCGCCGGGGAGCTGTTTTTT. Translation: CASSYRRASAGELFF.

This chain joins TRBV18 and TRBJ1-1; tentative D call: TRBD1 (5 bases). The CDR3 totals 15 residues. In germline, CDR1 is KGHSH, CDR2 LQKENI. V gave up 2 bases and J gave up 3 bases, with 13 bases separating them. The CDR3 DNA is TGTGCCAGCTCACCAATTGGGGGTCAGGACACTGAAGCTTTCTTT. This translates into CASSPIGGQDTEAFF.

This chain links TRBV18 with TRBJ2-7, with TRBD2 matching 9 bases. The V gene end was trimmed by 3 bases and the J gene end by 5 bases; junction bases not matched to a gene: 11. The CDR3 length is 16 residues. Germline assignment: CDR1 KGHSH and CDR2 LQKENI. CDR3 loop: CASSPREAGGVHEQYF. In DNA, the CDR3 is TGTGCCAGCTCACCGAGGGAAGCGGGGGGCGTCCACGAGCAGTACTTC.

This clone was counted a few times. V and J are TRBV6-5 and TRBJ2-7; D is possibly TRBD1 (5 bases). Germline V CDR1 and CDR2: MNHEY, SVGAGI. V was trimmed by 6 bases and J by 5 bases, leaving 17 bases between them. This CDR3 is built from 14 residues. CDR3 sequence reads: CASRQHLARDEQYF. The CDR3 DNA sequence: TGTGCCAGCAGGCAACACCTCGCCAGGGACGAGCAGTACTTC.

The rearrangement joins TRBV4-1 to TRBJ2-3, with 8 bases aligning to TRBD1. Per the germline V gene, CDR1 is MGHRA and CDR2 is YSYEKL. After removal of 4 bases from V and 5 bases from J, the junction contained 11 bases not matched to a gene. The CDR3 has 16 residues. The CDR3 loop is CASSLGRGRGVDTQYF. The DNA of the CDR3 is TGCGCCAGCAGCCTTGGCAGGGGGCGCGGTGTAGATACGCAGTATTTT.

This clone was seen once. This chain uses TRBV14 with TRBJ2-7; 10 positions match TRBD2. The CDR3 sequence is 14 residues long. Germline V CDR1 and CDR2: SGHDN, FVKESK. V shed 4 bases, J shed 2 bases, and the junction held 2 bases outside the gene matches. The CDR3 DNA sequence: TGTGCCAGCAGCCTAGCGGGGGGAACCTACGAGCAGTACTTC. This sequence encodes CASSLAGGTYEQYF.

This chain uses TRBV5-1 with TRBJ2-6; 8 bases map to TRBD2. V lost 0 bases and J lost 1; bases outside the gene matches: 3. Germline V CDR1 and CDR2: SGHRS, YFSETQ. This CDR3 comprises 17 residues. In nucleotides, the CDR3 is TGCGCCAGCAGCTTGGCACTAGCGGTGTCTGGGGCCAACGTCCTGACTTTC. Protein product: CASSLALAVSGANVLTF. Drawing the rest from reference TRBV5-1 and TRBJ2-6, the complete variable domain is KAGVTQTPRYLIKTRGQQVTLSCSPISGHRSVSWYQQTPGQGLQFLFEYFSETQRNKGNFPGRFSGRQFSNSRSEMNVSTLELGDSALYLCASSLALAVSGANVLTFGAGSRLTVL.

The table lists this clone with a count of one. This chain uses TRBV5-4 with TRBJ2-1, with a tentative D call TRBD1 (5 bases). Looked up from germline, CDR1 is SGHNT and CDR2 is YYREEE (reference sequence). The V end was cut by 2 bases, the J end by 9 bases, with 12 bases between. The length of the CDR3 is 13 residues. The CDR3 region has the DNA TGTGCCAGCAGCTTCCCCTTAAGGGGTGAGCAGTTCTTC. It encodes CASSFPLRGEQFF.

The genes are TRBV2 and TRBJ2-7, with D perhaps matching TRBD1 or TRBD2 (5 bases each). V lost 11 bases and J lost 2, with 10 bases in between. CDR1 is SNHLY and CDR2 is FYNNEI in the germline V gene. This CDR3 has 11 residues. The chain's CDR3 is CAGGQPYEQYF. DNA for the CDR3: TGTGCCGGGGGTCAGCCCTACGAGCAGTACTTC.

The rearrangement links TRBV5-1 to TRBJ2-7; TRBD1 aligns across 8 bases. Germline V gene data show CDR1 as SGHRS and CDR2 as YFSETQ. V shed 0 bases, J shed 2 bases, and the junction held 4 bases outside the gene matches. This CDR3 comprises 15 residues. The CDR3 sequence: CASSLEDRDTYEQYF. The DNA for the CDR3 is TGCGCCAGCAGCTTGGAGGACAGGGACACCTACGAGCAGTACTTC. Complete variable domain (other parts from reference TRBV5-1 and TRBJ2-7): KAGVTQTPRYLIKTRGQQVTLSCSPISGHRSVSWYQQTPGQGLQFLFEYFSETQRNKGNFPGRFSGRQFSNSRSEMNVSTLELGDSALYLCASSLEDRDTYEQYFGPGTRLTVT.

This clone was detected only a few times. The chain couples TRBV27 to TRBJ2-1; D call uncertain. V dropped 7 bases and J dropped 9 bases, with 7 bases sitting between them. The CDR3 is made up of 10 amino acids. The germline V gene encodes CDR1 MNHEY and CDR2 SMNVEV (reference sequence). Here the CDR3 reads CASNSPEQFF. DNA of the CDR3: TGTGCCAGCAACTCCCCTGAGCAGTTCTTC.

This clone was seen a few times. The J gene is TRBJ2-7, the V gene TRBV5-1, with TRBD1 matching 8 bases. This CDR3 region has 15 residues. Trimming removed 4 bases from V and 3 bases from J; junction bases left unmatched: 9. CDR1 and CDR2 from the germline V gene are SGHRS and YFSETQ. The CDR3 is CASSVSGQANYEQYF. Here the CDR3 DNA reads TGCGCCAGCAGCGTATCGGGACAGGCGAACTACGAGCAGTACTTC.

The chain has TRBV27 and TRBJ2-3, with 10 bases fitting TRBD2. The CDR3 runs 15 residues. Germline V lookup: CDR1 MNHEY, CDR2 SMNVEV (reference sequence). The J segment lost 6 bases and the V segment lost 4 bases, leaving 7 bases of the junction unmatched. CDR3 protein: CASSSLSGGKDTQYF. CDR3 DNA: TGTGCCAGCAGTTCCCTTAGCGGGGGGAAGGATACGCAGTATTTT.

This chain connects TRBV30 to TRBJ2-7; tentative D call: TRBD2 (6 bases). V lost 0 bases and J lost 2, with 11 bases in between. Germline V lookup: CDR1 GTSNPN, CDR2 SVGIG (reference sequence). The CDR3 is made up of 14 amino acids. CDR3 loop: CAWSVWRGTYEQYF. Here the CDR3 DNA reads TGTGCCTGGAGTGTTTGGCGGGGAACCTACGAGCAGTACTTC.

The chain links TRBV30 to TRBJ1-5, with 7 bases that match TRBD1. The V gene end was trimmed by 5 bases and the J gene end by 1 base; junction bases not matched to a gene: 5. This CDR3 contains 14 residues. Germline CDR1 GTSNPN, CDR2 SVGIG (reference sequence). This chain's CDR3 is CAWGLQGSNQPQHF. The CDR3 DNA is TGTGCCTGGGGACTACAGGGGAGCAATCAGCCCCAGCATTTT.

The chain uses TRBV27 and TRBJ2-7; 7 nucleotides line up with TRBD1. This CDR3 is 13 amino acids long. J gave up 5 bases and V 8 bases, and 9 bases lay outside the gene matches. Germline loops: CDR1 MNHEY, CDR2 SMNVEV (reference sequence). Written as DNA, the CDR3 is TGTGCCAGCGGCTACAGGGGTAGGAACGAGCAGTACTTC. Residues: CASGYRGRNEQYF.

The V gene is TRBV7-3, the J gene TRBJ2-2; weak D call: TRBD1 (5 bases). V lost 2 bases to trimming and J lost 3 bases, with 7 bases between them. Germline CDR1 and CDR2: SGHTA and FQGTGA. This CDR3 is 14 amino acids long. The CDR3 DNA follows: TGTGCCAGCAGCTTAGGGGCGGACACCGGGGAGCTGTTTTTT. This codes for CASSLGADTGELFF.

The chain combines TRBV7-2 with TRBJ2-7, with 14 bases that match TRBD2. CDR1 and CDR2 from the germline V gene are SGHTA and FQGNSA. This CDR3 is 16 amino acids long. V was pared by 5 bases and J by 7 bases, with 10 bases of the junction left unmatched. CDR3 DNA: TGTGCCAGCAGCCCCCGGACTAGCGGGAGGATGGTAGAGCAGTACTTC. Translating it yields CASSPRTSGRMVEQYF.

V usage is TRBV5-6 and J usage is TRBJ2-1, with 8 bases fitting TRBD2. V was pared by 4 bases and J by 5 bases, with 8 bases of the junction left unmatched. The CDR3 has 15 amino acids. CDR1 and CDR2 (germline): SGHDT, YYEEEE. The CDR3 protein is CASSHSGTWDNEQFF. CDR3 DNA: TGTGCCAGCAGCCATAGCGGGACATGGGACAATGAGCAGTTCTTC.